This TCR beta chain was sequenced during a study of CD8+CD57+ T cells in acquired aplastic anemia. At the level of the study: The mean DNA yield obtained from sorted CD4+ and CD8+ cells came to 3 to 4 ug. General observations from the study: Overlap between patients and controls comprised roughly 28 CD8+ CDR3 sequences.

In patients chosen for sequencing, flow cytometry had shown CD8+CD57+ cell expansion. Concerning this clonotype itself: Its target is not known.

V shed 5 bases and J shed 10 bases, with 21 bases lying between them. Germline lookup yields CDR1 MNHNY and CDR2 SVGAGI (reference sequence). The CDR3 has 16 residues. Profiles of TCR beta VDJ and CDR3 were generated from a genomic DNA template. TCRdb re-derived calls from the reads in MiXCR, one entry per CDR3 protein. The repertoire holds over 150,000 distinct CDR3 sequences, with around 75% as singletons. Material: sorted CD4+, CD8+, or CD8+CD57+ T cells (not recorded which) from PBMCs. V and J are TRBV6-6 and TRBJ1-6; tentatively, D is TRBD1 (6 bases). This receptor was obtained from a human donor with aplastic anemia. CDR3 DNA: TGTGCCAGCAGTAAGCGGGACACCCACCGGCTGTCACCCCTCCACTTT. Translated, it gives CASSKRDTHRLSPLHF.